This T cell receptor (beta chain) was found in a study of blood T cell repertoires in COVID-19. Study overall: COVID-19 samples collected from the United States, Italy and Spain covered acute and convalescent phases. Nucleic acid was either cDNA or gDNA, and it came from T cells, B-cell-depleted T cells, or PBMCs.

Original methodology: Nucleated cell counts were estimated from reference gene primer amplification. Data came from immunoSEQ multiplex PCR; TCRdb stores just in-frame clones and leaves some out. The V and J calls and clone size are taken from that table; D and trimming were inferred from the DNA. The sample consists of about 250,000 clones, 70% to 75% of them appearing once. The germline gives CDR1 MNHEY, CDR2 SVGAGI. Trimming took off 7 bases at V and 5 bases at J, with 14 bases between the two ends. The CDR3 sequence is 13 residues long. This sequence was found in an elderly woman with acute or convalescent COVID-19. This sequence joins TRBV6-5 and TRBJ1-1; D possibly corresponds to TRBD1 (5 bases). The sample comprised peripheral blood. Here the CDR3 reads CASKRLEGTEAFF. Written as DNA, the CDR3 is TGTGCCAGCAAAAGGTTGGAGGGGACTGAAGCTTTCTTT.